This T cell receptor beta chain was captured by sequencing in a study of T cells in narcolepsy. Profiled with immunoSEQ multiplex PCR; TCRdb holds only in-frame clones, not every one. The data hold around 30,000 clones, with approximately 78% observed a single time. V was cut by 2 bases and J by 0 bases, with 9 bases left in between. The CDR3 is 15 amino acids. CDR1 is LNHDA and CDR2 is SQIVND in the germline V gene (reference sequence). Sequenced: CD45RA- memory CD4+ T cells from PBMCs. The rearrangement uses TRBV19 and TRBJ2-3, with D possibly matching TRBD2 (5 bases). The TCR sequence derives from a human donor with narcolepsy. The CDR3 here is CASSIRGSSTDTQYF. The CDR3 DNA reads TGTGCCAGTAGTATACGTGGGAGTAGCACAGATACGCAGTATTTT.